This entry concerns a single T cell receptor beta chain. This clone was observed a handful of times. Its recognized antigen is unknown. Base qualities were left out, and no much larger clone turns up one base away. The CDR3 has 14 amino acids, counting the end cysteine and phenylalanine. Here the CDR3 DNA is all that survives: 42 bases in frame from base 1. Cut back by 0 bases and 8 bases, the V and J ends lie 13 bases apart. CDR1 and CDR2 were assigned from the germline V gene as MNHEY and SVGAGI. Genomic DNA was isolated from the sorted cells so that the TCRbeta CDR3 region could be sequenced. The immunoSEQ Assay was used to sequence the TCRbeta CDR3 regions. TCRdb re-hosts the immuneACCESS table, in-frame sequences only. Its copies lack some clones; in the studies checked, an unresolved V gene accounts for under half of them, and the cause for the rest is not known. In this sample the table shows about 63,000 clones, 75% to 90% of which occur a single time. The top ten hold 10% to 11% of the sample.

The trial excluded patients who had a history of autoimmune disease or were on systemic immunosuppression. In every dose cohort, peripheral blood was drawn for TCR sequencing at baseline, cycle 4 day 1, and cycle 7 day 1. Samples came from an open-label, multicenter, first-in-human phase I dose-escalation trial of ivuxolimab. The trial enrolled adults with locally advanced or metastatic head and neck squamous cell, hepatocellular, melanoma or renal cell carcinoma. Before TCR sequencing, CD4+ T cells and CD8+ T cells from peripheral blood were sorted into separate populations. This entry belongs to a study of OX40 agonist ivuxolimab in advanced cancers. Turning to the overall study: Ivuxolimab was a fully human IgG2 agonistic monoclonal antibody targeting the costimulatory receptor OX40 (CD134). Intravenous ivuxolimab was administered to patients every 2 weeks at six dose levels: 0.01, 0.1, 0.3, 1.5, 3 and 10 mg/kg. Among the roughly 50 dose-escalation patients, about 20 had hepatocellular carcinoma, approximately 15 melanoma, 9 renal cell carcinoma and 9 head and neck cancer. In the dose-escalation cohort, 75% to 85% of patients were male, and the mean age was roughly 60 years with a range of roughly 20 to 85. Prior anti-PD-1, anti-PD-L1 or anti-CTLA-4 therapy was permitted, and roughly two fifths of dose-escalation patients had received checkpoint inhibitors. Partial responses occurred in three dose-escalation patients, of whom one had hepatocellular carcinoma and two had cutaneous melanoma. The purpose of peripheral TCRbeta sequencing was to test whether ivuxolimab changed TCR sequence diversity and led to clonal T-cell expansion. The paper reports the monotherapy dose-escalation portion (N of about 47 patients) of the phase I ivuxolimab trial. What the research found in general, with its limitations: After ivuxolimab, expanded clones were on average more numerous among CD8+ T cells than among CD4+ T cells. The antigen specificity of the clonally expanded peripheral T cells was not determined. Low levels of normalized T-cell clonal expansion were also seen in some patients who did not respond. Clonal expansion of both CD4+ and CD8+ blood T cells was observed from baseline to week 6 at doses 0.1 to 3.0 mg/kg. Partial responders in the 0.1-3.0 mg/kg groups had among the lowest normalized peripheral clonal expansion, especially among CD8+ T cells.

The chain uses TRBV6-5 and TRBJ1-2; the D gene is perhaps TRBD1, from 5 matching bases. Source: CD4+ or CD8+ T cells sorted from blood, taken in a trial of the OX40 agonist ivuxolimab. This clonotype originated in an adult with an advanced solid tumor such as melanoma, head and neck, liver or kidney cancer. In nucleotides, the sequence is TGTGCCAGCAGTTACTCGTTGGCCCAGGGAGGCTACACCTTC. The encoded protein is CASSYSLAQGGYTF.